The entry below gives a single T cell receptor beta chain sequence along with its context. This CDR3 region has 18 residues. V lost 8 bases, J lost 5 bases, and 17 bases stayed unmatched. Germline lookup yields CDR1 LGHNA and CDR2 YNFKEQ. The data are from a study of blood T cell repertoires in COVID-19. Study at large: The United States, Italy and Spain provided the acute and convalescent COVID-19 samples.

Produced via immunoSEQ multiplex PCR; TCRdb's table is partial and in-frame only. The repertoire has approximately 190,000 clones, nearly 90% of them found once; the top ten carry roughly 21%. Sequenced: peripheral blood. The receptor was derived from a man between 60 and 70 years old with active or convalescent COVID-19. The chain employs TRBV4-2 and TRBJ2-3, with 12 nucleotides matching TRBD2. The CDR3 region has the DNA TGTGCCAGCCAACGAACGACTAGCGGGGGCGTGATTTTAGATACGCAGTATTTT. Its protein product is CASQRTTSGGVILDTQYF.